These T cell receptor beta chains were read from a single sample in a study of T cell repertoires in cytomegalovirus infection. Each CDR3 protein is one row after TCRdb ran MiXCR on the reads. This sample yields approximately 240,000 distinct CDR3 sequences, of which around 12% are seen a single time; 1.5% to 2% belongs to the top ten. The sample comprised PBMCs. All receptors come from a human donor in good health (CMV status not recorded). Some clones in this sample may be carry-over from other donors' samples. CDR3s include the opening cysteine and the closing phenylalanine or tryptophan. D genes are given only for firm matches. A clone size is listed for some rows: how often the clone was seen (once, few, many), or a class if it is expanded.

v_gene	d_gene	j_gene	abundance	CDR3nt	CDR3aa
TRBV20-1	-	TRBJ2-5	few	TGCAGTGCCCTCGTTAGCGGCCCGGAGACCCAGTACTTC	CSALVSGPETQYF
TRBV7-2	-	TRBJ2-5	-	TGTGCCAGCAGCGCCGCCGAAACCCAGTACTTC	CASSAAETQYF
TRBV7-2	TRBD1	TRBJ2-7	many	TGTGCCAGCAGCCTTGGAGGACAGGGGATCAACGAGCAGTACTTC	CASSLGGQGINEQYF
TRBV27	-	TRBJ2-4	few	TGTGCCAGCAGTCTCGGGACGGGACTAGCCAAAAACATTCAGTACTTC	CASSLGTGLAKNIQYF
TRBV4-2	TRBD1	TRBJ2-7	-	TGTGCCAGCAGCCAAGTGTCGGGACAGGGACGGAACGAGCAGTACTTC	CASSQVSGQGRNEQYF
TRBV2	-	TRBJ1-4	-	TGTGCCAGCAGTGAAGCAATCGGTGGGACTGAAAAACTGTTTTTT	CASSEAIGGTEKLFF
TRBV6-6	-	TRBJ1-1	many	TGTGCCAGCACCCCGGGGGGAGACGGCACTGAAGCTTTCTTT	CASTPGGDGTEAFF
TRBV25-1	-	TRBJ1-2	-	TGTGCCAGCAGTGCCGACATGAACTATGGCTACACCTTC	CASSADMNYGYTF
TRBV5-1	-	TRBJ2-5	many	TGCGCCAGCAGCGGGTTTCAAGAGACCCAGTACTTC	CASSGFQETQYF
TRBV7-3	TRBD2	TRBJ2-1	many	TGTGCCAGCAGCTTAGAAGCTAGCGGAAGGTTCCGAGAGCAGTTCTTC	CASSLEASGRFREQFF
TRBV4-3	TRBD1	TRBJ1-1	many	TGCGCCAGCAGCCAAGATACAGGGGGCGGGGGAGCTTTCTTT	CASSQDTGGGGAFF
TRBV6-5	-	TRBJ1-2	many	TGTGCCAGCAGTTACGGGGCGGAGGGGGGCTACACCTTC	CASSYGAEGGYTF
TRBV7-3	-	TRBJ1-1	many	TGTGCCAGCAGCTCCGCGGCAGGCCTGAACACTGAAGCTTTCTTT	CASSSAAGLNTEAFF
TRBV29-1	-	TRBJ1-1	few	TGCAGCGTTGAAGAATCGGTCTCCGGGACTGAAGCTTTCTTT	CSVEESVSGTEAFF
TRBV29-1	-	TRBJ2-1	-	TGCAGCGCCACTAACAGGGAACAGTTCTTC	CSATNREQFF
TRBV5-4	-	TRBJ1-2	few	TGTGCCAGCAGCTTGACCAGGGCTTTGGGCTACACCTTC	CASSLTRALGYTF
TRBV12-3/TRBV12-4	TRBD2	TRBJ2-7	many	TGTGCCAGCACCCTTGCACCGGGACTAGCTTCCTTC	CASTLAPGLASF
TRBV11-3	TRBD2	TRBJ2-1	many	TGTGCCAGCAGCCCTCGGACTAGCGGGAGTGCTGAGCAGTTCTTC	CASSPRTSGSAEQFF
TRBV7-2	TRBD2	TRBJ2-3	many	TGTGCCAGCAGCCCCCGAGGACTAGCGGGTAGCACAGATACGCAGTATTTT	CASSPRGLAGSTDTQYF
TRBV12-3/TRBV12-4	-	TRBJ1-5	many	TGTGCCAGCAGCCAGAGCCGGGGCCGAAATCAGCCCCAGCATTTT	CASSQSRGRNQPQHF
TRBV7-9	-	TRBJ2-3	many	TGTGCCAGCAGCTTAAAACAGGGAGTGACAGATACGCAGTATTTT	CASSLKQGVTDTQYF
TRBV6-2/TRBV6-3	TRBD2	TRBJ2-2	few	TGTGCCAGCAGGACGGGGGGAGATCACGCCGGGGAGCTGTTTTTT	CASRTGGDHAGELFF
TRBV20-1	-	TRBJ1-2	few	TGCAGTGCCGGGCCACAGTCCTATGGCTACACCTTC	CSAGPQSYGYTF
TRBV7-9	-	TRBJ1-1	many	TGTGCCAGCACCTTGATTCCAGTGAACACTGAAGCTTTCTTT	CASTLIPVNTEAFF
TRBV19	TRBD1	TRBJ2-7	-	TGTGCCAGAAGTGGGACAGGGACTTCGACCTCCTACGAGCAGTACTTC	CARSGTGTSTSYEQYF
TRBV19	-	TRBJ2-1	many	TGTGCCACCTCCCGGGTTTCATGGGGTGAGCAGTTCTTC	CATSRVSWGEQFF
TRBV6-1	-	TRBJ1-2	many	TGTGCCAGCAAAGGCCAGCAGAGTAATAACTATGGCTACACCTTC	CASKGQQSNNYGYTF
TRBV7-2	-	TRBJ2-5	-	TGTGCCAGCAGCTTAGTTGGGACGGAGACCCAGTACTTC	CASSLVGTETQYF
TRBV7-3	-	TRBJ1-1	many	TGTGCCAGCAGCTTATCAGCGGGGGACACTGAAGCTTTCTTT	CASSLSAGDTEAFF
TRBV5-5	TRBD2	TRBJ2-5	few	TGTGCCAGCAGCTGGGGACTAGCGGGACTTGAGGGAGAGACCCAGTACTTC	CASSWGLAGLEGETQYF
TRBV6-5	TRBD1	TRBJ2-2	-	TGTGCCAGCAGTTACAATCCAGGGGGCGTGCTGTTTTTT	CASSYNPGGVLFF
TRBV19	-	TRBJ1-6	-	TGTGCCAGTACTACGGGGACGATGGATTCACCCCTCCACTTT	CASTTGTMDSPLHF
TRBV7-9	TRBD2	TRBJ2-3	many	TGTGCCAGCAGCCAGCGACTTGGCCAGCGGGGGGACACAGATACGCAGTATTTT	CASSQRLGQRGDTDTQYF
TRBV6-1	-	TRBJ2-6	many	TGTGCCAGCAGTCTCCCCCCGGGGTTCAGCTCTGGGGCCAACGTCCTGACTTTC	CASSLPPGFSSGANVLTF
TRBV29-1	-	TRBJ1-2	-	TGCAGCGTTGACTGGGAAAACTATGGCTACACCTTC	CSVDWENYGYTF
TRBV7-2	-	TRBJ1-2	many	TGTGCCAGCAGCTTGGATGCACGTAACTATGGCTACACCTTC	CASSLDARNYGYTF
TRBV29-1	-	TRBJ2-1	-	TGCAGCGTTGATATGAGCGGGCTGGGGAATGAGCAGTTCTTC	CSVDMSGLGNEQFF
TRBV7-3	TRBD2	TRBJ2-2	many	TGTGCCAGCAGCTTCTTGACTAGCGGGACAGGCGGGGAGCTGTTTTTT	CASSFLTSGTGGELFF
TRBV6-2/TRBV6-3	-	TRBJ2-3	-	TGTGCCAGCAGTTATCCAGATACGCAGTATTTT	CASSYPDTQYF
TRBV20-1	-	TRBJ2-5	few	TGCAGTGCTAGCGACGGGATTGAGACCCAGTACTTC	CSASDGIETQYF
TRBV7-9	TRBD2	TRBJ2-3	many	TGTGCCAGCAGCCCGGGACTAGGGGACACAGATACGCAGTATTTT	CASSPGLGDTDTQYF
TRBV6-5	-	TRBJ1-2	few	TGTGCCAGCAGACAACAGGGTCTCGCCTATGGCTACACCTTC	CASRQQGLAYGYTF
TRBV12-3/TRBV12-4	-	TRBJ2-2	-	TGTGCCAGCACCCGGGACCCTGGCCCCAACACCGGGGAGCTGTTTTTT	CASTRDPGPNTGELFF
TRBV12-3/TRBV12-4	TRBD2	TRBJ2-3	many	TGTGCCAGCAGTCCGCGGGGGGGCCGAGATACGCAGTATTTT	CASSPRGGRDTQYF
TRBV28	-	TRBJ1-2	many	TGTGCCATCTGGGGTTTGGGACCTAACTATGGCTACACCTTC	CAIWGLGPNYGYTF
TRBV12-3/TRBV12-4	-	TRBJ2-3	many	TGTGCCAGCAGTTTTGGAGAATCCCAAGATACGCAGTATTTT	CASSFGESQDTQYF
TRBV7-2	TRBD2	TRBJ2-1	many	TGTGCCAGCAGTGGGACTAGCGGGACCTACAATGAGCAGTTCTTC	CASSGTSGTYNEQFF
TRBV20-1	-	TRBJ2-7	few	TGCAGTGCTGGGTCGCAGTACGAGCAGTACTTC	CSAGSQYEQYF
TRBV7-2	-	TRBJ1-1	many	TGTGCCAGCAGCTTAGGGTACCACAGGGACACTGAAGCTTTCTTT	CASSLGYHRDTEAFF
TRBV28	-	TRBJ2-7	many	TGTGCCAGCAGTCGTCCAGGCGGTGCCTACGAGCAGTACTTC	CASSRPGGAYEQYF
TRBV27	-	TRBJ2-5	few	TGTGCCAGCAGTTTGTTCAGGGACAATCAAGGGACCCAGTACTTC	CASSLFRDNQGTQYF
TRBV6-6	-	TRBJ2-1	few	TGTGCCAGCAGTTTGCGCGAGTTTGGGGGCTACAATGAGCAGTTCTTC	CASSLREFGGYNEQFF
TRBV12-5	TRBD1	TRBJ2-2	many	TGTGCTAGTGGTTTGGAAAAACAGGGGATCGGGGAGCTGTTTTTT	CASGLEKQGIGELFF
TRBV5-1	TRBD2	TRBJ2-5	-	TGCGCCAGCAGCTTGACTATAACGGGAGGGCCGGTGGAGACCCAGTACTTC	CASSLTITGGPVETQYF
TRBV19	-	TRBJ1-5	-	TGTGCCAGTAGTATGTACAGGAATCAGCCCCAGCATTTT	CASSMYRNQPQHF
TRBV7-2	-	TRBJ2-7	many	TGTGCCAGCAGCTTACCCCGGGGATCGGCCCACGAGCAGTACTTC	CASSLPRGSAHEQYF
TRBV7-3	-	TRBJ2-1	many	TGTGCCAGCAGCTTAACCCCCTCCGTCCATGAGCAGTTCTTC	CASSLTPSVHEQFF
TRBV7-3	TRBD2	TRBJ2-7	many	TGTGCCAGCAGCCCGGCCAGGGGTAGCGGGAGCTACGAGCAGTACTTC	CASSPARGSGSYEQYF
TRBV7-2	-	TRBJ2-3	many	TGTGCCAGCGGCCGGAGGGTGGATACGCAGTATTTT	CASGRRVDTQYF